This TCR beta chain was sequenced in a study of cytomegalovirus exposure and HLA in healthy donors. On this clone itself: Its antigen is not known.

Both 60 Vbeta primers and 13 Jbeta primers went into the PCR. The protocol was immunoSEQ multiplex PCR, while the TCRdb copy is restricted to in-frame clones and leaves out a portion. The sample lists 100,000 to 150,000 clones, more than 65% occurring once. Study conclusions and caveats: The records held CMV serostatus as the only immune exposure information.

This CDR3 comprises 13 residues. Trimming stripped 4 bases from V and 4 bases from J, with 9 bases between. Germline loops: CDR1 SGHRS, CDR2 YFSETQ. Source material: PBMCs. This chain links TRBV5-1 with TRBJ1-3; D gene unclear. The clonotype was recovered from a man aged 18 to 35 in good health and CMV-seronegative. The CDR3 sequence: CASSKGDGNTIYF. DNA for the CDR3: TGCGCCAGCAGCAAGGGAGACGGAAACACCATATATTTT.